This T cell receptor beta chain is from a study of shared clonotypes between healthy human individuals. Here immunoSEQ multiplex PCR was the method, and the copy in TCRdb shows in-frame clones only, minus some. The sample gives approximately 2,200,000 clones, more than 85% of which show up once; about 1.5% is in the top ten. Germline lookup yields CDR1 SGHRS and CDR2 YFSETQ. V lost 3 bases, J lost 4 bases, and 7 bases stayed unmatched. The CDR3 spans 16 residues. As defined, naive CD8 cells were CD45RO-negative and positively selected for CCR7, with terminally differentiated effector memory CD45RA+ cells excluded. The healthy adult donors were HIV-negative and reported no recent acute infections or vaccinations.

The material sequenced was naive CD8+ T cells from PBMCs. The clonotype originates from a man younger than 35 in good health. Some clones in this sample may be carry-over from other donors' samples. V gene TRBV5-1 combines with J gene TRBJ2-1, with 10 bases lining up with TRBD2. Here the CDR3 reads CASSSIAGGVYNEQFF. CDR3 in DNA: TGCGCCAGCAGCTCAATAGCGGGAGGAGTATACAATGAGCAGTTCTTC.